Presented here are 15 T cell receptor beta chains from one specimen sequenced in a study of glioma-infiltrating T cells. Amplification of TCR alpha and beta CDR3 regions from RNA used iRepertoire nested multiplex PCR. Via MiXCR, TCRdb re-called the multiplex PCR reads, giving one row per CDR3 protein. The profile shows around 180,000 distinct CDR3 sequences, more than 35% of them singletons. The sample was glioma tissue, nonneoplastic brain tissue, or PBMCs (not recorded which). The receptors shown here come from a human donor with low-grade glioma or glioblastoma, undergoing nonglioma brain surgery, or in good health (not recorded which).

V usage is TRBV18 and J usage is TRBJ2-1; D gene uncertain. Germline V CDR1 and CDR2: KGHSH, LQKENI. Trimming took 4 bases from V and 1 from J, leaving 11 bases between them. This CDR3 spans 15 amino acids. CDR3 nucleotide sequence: TGTGCCAGCTCACTAACGTCGGTTTCCTACAATGAGCAGTTCTTC. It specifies CASSLTSVSYNEQFF.

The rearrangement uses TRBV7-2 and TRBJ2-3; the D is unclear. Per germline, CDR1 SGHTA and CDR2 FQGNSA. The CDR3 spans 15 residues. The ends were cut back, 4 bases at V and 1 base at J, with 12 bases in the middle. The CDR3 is CASSSSLVGTDTQYF. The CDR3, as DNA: TGTGCCAGCAGCTCTAGTTTGGTTGGCACAGATACGCAGTATTTT.

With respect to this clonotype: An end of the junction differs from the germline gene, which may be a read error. As DNA, the CDR3 is TGTGCCAGCAGCTTATTCCGCGGGAGCGAGATCTTC. It encodes CASSLFRGSEIF. The V and J genes are TRBV7-2 and TRBJ2-1; 7 bases agree with TRBD2. In germline, CDR1 is SGHTA, CDR2 FQGNSA. The CDR3 has 12 residues.

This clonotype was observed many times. In DNA, the CDR3 is TGCAGTGCTAAGGACGGATTAAACCAAGAGACCCAGTACTTC. This gives the protein CSAKDGLNQETQYF. The rearrangement links TRBV20-1 to TRBJ2-5; D unclear. The V gene lost 4 bases and the J gene lost 0 bases, with 12 bases spanning the gap. The CDR3 spans 14 residues. CDR1 is DFQATT, CDR2 SNEGSKA, per germline (reference sequence).

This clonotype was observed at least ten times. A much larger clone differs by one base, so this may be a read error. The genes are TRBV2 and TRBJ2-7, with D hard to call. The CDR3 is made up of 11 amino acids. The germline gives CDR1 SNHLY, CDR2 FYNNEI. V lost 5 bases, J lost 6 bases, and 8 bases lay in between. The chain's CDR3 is CASSSRGEQYF. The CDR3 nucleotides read TGTGCCAGCAGTTCGAGAGGCGAGCAGTACTTC.

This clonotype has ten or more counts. The CDR3: CATNIRTSEQYF. CDR3 in DNA: TGTGCCACCAATATCCGGACTAGCGAGCAGTACTTC. The genes are TRBV28 and TRBJ2-7; 7 bases map to TRBD2. The germline V gene encodes CDR1 MDHEN and CDR2 SYDVKM. This CDR3 has 12 residues. V lost 10 bases, J lost 6 bases, and 9 bases stayed unmatched.

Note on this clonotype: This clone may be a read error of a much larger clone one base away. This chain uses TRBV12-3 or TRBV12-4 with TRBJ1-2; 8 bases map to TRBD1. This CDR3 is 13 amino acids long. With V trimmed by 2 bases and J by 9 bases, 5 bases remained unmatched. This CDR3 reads CASSLWTGSCYTF. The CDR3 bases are TGTGCCAGCAGTTTATGGACAGGGAGCTGCTACACCTTC.

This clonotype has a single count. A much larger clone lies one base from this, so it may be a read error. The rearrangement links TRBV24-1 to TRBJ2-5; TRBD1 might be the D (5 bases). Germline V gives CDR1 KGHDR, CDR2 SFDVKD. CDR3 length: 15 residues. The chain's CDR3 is CATSDSRTPQETKYF. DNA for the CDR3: TGTGCCACCAGTGATTCTAGGACACCTCAAGAGACCAAGTACTTC.

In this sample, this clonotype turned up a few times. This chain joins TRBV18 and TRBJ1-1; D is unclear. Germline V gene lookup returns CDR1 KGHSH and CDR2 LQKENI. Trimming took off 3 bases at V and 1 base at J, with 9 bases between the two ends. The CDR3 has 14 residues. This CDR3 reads CASSPGRRNTEAFF. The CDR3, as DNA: TGTGCCAGCTCACCGGGCAGGCGGAACACTGAAGCTTTCTTT. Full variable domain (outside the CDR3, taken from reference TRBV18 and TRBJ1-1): NAGVMQNPRHLVRRRGQEARLRCSPMKGHSHVYWYRQLPEEGLKFMVYLQKENIIDESGMPKERFSAEFPKEGPSILRIQQVVRGDSAAYFCASSPGRRNTEAFFGQGTRLTVV.

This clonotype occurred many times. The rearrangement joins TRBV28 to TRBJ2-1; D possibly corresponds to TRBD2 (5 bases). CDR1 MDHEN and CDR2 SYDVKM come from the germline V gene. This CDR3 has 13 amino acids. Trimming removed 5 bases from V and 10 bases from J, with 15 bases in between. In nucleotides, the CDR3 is TGTGCCAGCAGTATTAGCGTCCCGGGGGAGCAGTTCTTC. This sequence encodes CASSISVPGEQFF.

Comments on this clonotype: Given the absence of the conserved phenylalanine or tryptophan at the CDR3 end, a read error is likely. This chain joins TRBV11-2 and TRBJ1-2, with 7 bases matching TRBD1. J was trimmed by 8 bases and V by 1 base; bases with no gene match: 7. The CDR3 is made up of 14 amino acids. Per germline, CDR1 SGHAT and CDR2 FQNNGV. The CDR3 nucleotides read TGTGCCAGCAGCTTAGCCTCAGACAGGGTCGGCTACACCTTA. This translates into CASSLASDRVGYTL.

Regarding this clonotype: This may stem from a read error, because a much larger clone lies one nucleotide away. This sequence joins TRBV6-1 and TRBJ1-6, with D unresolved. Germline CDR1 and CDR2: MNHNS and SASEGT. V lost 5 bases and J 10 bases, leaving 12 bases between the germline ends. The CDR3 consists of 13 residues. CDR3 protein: CASSPTLKSPLHF. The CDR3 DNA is TGTGCCAGCAGTCCCACACTTAAGTCACCCCTCCACTTT.

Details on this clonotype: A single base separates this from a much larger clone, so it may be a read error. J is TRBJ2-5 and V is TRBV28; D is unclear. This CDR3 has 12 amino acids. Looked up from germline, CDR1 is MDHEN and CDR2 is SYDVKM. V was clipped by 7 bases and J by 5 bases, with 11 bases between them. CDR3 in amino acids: CASTQDRETQYF. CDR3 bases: TGTGCCAGCACCCAGGACCGGGAGACCCAGTACTTC.

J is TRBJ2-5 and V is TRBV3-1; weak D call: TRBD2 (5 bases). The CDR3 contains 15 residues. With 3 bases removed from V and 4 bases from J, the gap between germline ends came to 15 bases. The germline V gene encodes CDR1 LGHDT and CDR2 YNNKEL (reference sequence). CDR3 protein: CASSHTPIGRETQYF. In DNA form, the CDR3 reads TGTGCCAGCAGCCATACTCCGATAGGGAGAGAGACCCAGTACTTC.

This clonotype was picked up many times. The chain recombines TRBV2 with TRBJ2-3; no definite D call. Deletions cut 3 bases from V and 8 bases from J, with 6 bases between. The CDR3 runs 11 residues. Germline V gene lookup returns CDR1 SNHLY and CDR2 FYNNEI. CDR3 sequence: CASSELTTQYF. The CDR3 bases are TGTGCCAGCAGTGAGCTGACTACGCAGTATTTT.